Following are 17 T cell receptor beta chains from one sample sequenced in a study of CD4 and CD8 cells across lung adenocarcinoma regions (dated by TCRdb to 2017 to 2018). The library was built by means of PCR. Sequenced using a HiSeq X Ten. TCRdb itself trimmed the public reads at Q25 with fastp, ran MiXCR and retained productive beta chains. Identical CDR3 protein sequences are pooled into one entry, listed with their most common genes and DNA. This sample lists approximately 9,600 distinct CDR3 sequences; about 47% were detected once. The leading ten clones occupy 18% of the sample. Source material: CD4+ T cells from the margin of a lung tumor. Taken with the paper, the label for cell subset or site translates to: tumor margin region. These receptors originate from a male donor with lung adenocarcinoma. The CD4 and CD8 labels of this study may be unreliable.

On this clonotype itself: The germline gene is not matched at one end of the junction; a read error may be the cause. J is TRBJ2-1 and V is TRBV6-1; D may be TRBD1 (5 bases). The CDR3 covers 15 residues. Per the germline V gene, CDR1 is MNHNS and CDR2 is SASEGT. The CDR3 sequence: CASTPGRAANKEQFF. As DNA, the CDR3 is TGTGCCAGCACCCCGGGCAGGGCCGCCAACAAGGAGCAGTTCTTC.

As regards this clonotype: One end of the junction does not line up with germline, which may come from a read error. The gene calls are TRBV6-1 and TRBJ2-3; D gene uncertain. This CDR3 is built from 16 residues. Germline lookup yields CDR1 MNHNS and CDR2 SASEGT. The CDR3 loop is CASSEAVFSHKDTQYF. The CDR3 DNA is TGTGCCAGCAGTGAGGCCGTCTTTTCGCACAAAGATACGCAGTATTTC.

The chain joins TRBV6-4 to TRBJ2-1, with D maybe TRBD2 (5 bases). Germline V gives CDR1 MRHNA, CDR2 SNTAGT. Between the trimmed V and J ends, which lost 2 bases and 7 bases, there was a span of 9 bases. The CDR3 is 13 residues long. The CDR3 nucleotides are TGTGCCAGCAGTGACGGAGGAGTTAATGAGCAGTTCTTC. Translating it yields CASSDGGVNEQFF.

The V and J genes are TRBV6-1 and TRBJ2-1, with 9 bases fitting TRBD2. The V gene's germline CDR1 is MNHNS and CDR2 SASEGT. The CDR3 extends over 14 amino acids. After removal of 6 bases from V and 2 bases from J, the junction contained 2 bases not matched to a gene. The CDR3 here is CASSKREAYNEQFF. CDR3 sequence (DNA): TGTGCCAGCAGCAAGCGGGAGGCCTACAATGAGCAGTTCTTC.

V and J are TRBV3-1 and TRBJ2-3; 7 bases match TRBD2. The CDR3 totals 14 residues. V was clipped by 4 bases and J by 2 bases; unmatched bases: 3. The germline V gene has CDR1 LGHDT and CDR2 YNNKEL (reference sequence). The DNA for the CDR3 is TGTGCCAGCAGCCGGGACTACTCCACAGATACGCAGTATTTT. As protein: CASSRDYSTDTQYF.

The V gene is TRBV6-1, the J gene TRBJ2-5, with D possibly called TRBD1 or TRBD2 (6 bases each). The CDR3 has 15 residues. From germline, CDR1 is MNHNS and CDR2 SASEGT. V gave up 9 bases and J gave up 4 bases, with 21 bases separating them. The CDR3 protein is CARGEGGGDPETQYF. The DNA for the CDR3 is TGTGCCAGGGGTGAGGGGGGCGGGGACCCAGAGACCCAGTACTTC.

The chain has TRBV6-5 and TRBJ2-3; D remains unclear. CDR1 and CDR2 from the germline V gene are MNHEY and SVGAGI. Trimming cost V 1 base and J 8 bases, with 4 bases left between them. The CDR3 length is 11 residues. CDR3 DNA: TGTGCCAGCAGTTACTTCGGTACGCAGTATTTT. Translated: CASSYFGTQYF.

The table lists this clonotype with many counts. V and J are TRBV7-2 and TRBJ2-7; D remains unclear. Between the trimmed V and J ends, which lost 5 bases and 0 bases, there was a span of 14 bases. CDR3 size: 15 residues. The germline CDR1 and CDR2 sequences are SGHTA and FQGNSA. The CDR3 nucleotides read TGTGCCAGCAGCCTAGGCACACCCGTCTCCTACGAGCAGTACTTC. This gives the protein CASSLGTPVSYEQYF.

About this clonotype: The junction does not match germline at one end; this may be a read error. The CDR3 coding sequence is TGTGCCACCAGCTTCGGTCGTCTTCCGGGCAGGGCGCGCCCTGGCGAGCAGTACTTC. It encodes CATSFGRLPGRARPGEQYF. This sequence joins TRBV11-3 and TRBJ2-5; D perhaps matches TRBD1 (5 bases). The DNA end is a closer match to TRBJ2-7, so the J assignment may be wrong. Germline V CDR1 and CDR2: SGHNT, YENEEA. This CDR3 spans 19 amino acids.

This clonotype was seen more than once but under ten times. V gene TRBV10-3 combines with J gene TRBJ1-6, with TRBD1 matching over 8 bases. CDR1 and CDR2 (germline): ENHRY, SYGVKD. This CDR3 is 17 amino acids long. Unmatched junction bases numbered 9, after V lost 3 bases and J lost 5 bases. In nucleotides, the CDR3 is TGTGCCATCAGTGAAACCGGACAGGGCCCGAATAATTCACCCCTCCACTTT. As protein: CAISETGQGPNNSPLHF.

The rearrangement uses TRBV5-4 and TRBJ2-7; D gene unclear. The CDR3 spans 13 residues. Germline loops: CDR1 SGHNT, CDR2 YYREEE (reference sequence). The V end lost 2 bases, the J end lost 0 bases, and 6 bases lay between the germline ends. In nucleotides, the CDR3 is TGTGCCAGCAGCTTTGGTGCCTCCTACGAGCAGTACTTC. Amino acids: CASSFGASYEQYF.

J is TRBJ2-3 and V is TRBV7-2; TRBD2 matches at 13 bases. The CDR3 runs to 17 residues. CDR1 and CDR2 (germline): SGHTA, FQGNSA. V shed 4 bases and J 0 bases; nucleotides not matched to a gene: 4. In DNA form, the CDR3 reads TGTGCCAGCAGCTCACGGACTAGCGGGGGAAGCACAGATACGCAGTATTTT. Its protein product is CASSSRTSGGSTDTQYF.

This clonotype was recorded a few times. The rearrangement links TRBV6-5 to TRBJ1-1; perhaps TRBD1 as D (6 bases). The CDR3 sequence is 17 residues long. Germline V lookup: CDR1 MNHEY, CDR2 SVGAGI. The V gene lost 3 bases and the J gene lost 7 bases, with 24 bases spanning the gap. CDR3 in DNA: TGTGCCAGCAGTTATGGATGGGGGGGCGATTTTGGGGGTGAAGCTTTCTTT. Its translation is CASSYGWGGDFGGEAFF.

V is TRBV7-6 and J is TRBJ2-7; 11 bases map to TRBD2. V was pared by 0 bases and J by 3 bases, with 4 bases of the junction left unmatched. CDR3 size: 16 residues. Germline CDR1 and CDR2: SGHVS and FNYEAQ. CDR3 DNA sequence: TGTGCCAGCAGCTTAGCTCCCGGGACTAGCGGCTACGAGCAGTACTTC. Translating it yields CASSLAPGTSGYEQYF.

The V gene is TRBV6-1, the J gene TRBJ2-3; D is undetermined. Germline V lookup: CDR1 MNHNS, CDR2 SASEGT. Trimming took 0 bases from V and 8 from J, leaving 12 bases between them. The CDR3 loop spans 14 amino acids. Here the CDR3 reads CASSEAYGFGTQYF. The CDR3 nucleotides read TGTGCCAGCAGTGAAGCCTACGGTTTCGGTACGCAGTATTTT.

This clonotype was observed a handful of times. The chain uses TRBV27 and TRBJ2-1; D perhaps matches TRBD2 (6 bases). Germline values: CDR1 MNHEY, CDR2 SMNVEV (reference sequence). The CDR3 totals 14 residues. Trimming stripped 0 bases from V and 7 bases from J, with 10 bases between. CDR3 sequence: CASSLSSGGNEQFF. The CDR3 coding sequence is TGTGCCAGCAGTTTATCGTCCGGAGGGAATGAGCAGTTCTTC.

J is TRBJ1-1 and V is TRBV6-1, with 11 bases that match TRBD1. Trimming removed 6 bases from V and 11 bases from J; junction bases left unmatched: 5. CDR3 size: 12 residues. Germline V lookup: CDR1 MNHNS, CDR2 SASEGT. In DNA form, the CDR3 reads TGTGCCAGCAGCGAGGACAGGGGGCAGGCTTTCTTT. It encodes CASSEDRGQAFF.